There are many counts of the clone carrying this TCR beta chain. The V gene end was trimmed by 1 base and the J gene end by 1 base; junction bases not matched to a gene: 5. There are 16 residues in the CDR3. CDR1 and CDR2 (germline): SNHLY, FYNNEI. These data originate in a study of blood T cell repertoires in COVID-19. Study-wide context: Sources were T cells, B-cell-depleted T cells, or PBMCs; the material itself was cDNA or gDNA.

Recruits, aged roughly 18 to 89 years, lived in 24 US areas. Cohort 3 recovery required two negative PCRs, clearance, or symptom resolution. Original analysis: Amplifying reference gene primers gave estimates of nucleated cell counts. TCRdb keeps only in-frame clones here, not all; method: immunoSEQ multiplex PCR. V, J and clone size derive from that table, while D and trimming were established from the DNA sequence. The repertoire holds some 120,000 clones, 80% to 85% seen once, with under 20% in the top ten. This sequence was found in a man aged 25-40 years who had recovered from COVID-19. This chain links TRBV2 with TRBJ1-1, with 8 bases fitting TRBD1. The sequenced sample consisted of PBMCs or T cells enriched from blood (not recorded which). The CDR3, as DNA: TGTGCCAGCAGTGAAGGCCAGGGGGCAGGGAACACTGAAGCTTTCTTT. Its protein product is CASSEGQGAGNTEAFF.